Listed here are 12 T cell receptor beta chains from one sample, sequenced in a study of human CD4 T cells and Enterobacteriaceae. Proliferating activated T cells were sorted by FACS as CFSE-low CD25+ ICOS+ after 6-7 days. At a 2:1 ratio, CFSE-labeled memory CD4+ T cells were cultured with irradiated autologous monocytes pulsed with antigen. All CD4+ cells other than CD45RA+CCR7+CD95- naive cells were sorted as memory, over 95% pure. Profiled with immunoSEQ multiplex PCR; TCRdb holds only in-frame clones, not every one. The sample records some 150 clones, less than 45% being singletons. Sample: bacteria-reactive CD4+ T cells grown in culture. This sample's subset: CFSE-low proliferating memory CD4 T cells sorted after in vitro stimulation with a heat-inactivated bacterium or M. tuberculosis lysate. These receptors all come from a human donor in good health.

In this sample, this clone turned up a few times. This chain's CDR3 is CASSSLQRGSYNEQFF. In nucleotides, the CDR3 is TGTGCCAGCAGTTCCCTCCAGCGGGGGTCCTACAATGAGCAGTTCTTC. V is TRBV27 and J is TRBJ2-1; 8 bases agree with TRBD2. This CDR3 region has 16 residues. CDR1 and CDR2 from the germline V gene are MNHEY and SMNVEV (reference sequence). V shed 4 bases, J shed 1 base, and the junction held 6 bases outside the gene matches.

The chain combines TRBV7-4 with TRBJ1-2, with D hard to call. Deletions cut 0 bases from V and 8 bases from J, with 16 bases between. CDR1 is SGHVT, CDR2 SQSDAQ, per germline. This CDR3 region has 15 residues. CDR3 sequence: CASSLAEGRGGGYTF. CDR3 in DNA: TGTGCCAGCAGCTTAGCGGAGGGCCGTGGCGGAGGCTACACCTTC.

This clone is classed as large (0.1 to 1%). The chain carries TRBV9 and TRBJ2-3; D not certain. The CDR3 length is 15 residues. Trimming pared 0 bases from V and 6 bases from J, leaving 14 bases between. Germline CDR1 and CDR2: SGDLS and YYNGEE. CDR3 DNA sequence: TGTGCCAGCAGCGTAGGCTCTTTTGCGGCCGATACGCAGTATTTT. It encodes CASSVGSFAADTQYF.

The CDR3 coding sequence is TGTGCCAGCAGCCCCGGACAGGGAAACTATGGCTACACCTTC. Translated, it gives CASSPGQGNYGYTF. The genes are TRBV7-3 and TRBJ1-2; TRBD1 aligns across 8 bases. The CDR3 sequence is 14 residues long. CDR1 is SGHTA and CDR2 is FQGTGA in the germline V gene. The J segment lost 2 bases and the V segment lost 5 bases, leaving 4 bases of the junction unmatched. The variable domain in full, completed from reference TRBV7-3 and TRBJ1-2, reads GAGVSQTPSNKVTEKGKYVELRCDPISGHTALYWYRQSLGQGPEFLIYFQGTGAADDSGLPNDRFFAVRPEGSVSTLKIQRTERGDSAVYLCASSPGQGNYGYTFGSGTRLTVV.

This clone has more than one count but fewer than ten. The V and J genes are TRBV6-6 and TRBJ2-2, with D perhaps TRBD1 (5 bases). The CDR3 has 13 residues. Trimming pared 2 bases from V and 8 bases from J, leaving 9 bases between. CDR1 and CDR2 from the germline V gene are MNHNY and SVGAGI (reference sequence). The CDR3 spells CASSYPGQGELFF. The DNA of the CDR3 is TGTGCCAGCAGTTACCCCGGACAAGGGGAGCTGTTTTTT.

DNA of the CDR3: TGTGCCAGCAGCCCCGGACAGGGAAACTATGGCTACACCTTC. As protein: CASSPGQGNYGYTF. The chain is built from TRBV6-5 and TRBJ1-2; TRBD1 aligns across 8 bases. Germline V gene data show CDR1 as MNHEY and CDR2 as SVGAGI. There are 14 residues in the CDR3. The V and J ends lost 6 bases and 2 bases, in that order; junction bases with no gene match: 5.

The V gene is TRBV11-3, the J gene TRBJ2-3; D may match TRBD1 or TRBD2 (6 bases each). Trimming shortened V by 7 bases and J by 4 bases, and 24 bases separated the two germline ends. The germline gives CDR1 SGHNT, CDR2 YENEEA. The CDR3 length is 17 residues. CDR3 region: CASTEPLSGGGADTQYF. The CDR3 region has the DNA TGTGCCAGCACCGAGCCCCTCTCCGGGGGCGGAGCAGATACGCAGTATTTT. Using reference TRBV11-3 and TRBJ2-3 for the parts outside the CDR3, the full variable domain is EAGVVQSPRYKIIEKKQPVAFWCNPISGHNTLYWYLQNLGQGPELLIRYENEEAVDDSQLPKDRFSAERLKGVDSTLKIQPAELGDSAVYLCASTEPLSGGGADTQYFGPGTRLTVL.

The rearrangement joins TRBV4-2 to TRBJ1-2; 8 bases fit TRBD1. There are 14 residues in the CDR3. Per germline, CDR1 LGHNA and CDR2 YNFKEQ. The V segment lost 4 bases and the J segment 2 bases; nucleotides outside the gene matches: 3. The CDR3 sequence is CASSPGQGNYGYTF. The CDR3 DNA reads TGTGCCAGCAGCCCCGGACAGGGAAACTATGGCTACACCTTC.

The chain has TRBV10-1 and TRBJ1-4, with a tentative D call TRBD1 (5 bases). The V gene lost 2 bases and the J gene lost 8 bases, with 18 bases spanning the gap. This CDR3 contains 16 residues. Germline V gene sequence: CDR1 WNHNN, CDR2 SYGVQD (reference sequence). The CDR3 loop reads CASSENRRGVGEKLFF. As DNA, the CDR3 is TGCGCCAGCAGTGAGAATAGGAGGGGAGTAGGGGAAAAACTGTTTTTT.

This chain connects TRBV11-3 to TRBJ2-1; TRBD2 aligns across 16 bases. The CDR3 sequence is 18 residues long. Per germline, CDR1 SGHNT and CDR2 YENEEA. Unmatched junction bases numbered 10, after V lost 6 bases and J lost 5 bases. CDR3 region: CASSFAGTSGGADNEQFF. In nucleotides, the CDR3 is TGTGCCAGCAGTTTCGCCGGGACTAGCGGGGGGGCCGACAATGAGCAGTTCTTC.

The chain carries TRBV9 and TRBJ1-2; the D is unclear. Trimming took off 3 bases at V and 1 base at J, with 10 bases between the two ends. The CDR3 extends over 14 amino acids. Per the germline V gene, CDR1 is SGDLS and CDR2 is YYNGEE. The CDR3 protein is CASSARPDNYGYTF. The CDR3 bases are TGTGCCAGCAGCGCCCGACCGGATAACTATGGCTACACCTTC.

Only a few counts were recorded for this clone. The chain uses TRBV10-1 and TRBJ2-3; a possible D gene is TRBD2 (6 bases). V was trimmed by 0 bases and J by 6 bases, leaving 16 bases between them. The CDR3 totals 16 residues. Germline V lookup: CDR1 WNHNN, CDR2 SYGVQD (reference sequence). CDR3: CASSESRRGISDTQYF. CDR3 bases: TGCGCCAGCAGTGAGTCGAGGAGGGGAATCTCGGATACGCAGTATTTT.